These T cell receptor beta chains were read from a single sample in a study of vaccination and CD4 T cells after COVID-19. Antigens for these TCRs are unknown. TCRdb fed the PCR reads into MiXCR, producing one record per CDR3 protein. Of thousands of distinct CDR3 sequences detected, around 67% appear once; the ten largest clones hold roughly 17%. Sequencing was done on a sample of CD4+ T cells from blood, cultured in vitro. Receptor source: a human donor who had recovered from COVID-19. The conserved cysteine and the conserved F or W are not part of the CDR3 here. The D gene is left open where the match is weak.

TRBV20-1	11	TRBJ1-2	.	SGSRDEVNGYT
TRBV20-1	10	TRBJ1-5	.	SVLDRDQPQH
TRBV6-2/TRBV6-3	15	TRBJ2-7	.	ASSYSGQPPHPYEQY
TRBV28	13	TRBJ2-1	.	ASSSPGVPYNEQF
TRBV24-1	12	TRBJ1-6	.	ATSDIKKGSPLH
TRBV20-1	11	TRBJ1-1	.	SARAGVYTEAF
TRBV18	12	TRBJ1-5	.	ASSPKSVDQPQH
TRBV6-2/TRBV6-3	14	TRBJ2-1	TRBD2	ASTGTTAALYNEQF
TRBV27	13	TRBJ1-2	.	ASSPPLGRGFGYT
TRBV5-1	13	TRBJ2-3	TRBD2	ASREAGVGADTQY
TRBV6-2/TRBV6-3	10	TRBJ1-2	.	ASTRAVYGYT
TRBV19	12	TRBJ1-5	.	ASRGRGSNQPQH
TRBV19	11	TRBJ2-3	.	ASSTAVRDTQY
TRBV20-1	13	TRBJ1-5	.	SARRRQYSNQPQH
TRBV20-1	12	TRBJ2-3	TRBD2	SAELAGGPDTQY
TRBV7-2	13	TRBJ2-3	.	ASSRGSGVTDTQY
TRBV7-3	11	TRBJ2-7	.	ASSLGPRNEQY
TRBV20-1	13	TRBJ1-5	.	SAREGKGGNQPQH
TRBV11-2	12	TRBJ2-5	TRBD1	ASSLSGQKETQY
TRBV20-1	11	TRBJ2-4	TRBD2	SAREPTGLAGY
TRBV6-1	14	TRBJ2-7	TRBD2	ASSSISGGSSYEQY
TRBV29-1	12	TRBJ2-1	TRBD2	SVDGLAGSYEQF
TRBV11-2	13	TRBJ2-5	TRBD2	ASRSGSAYQETQY
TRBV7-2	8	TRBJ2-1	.	ASSLAPPF
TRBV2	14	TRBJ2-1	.	ASSSPGRRSYNEQF
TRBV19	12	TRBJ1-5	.	ASSINGDNQPQH
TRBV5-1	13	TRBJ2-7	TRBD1	ASSLGHRGPYEQY
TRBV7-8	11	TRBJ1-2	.	ASSFRTRDGYT
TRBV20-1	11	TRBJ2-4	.	SLTDGSHGVQY
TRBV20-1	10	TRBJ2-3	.	SARVSTDTQY
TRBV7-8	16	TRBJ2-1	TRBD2	ASSLALTSVSSYNEQF
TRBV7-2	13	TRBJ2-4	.	ASSLGLGAKNIQY
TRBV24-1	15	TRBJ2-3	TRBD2	ATSDFPSAGATDTQY
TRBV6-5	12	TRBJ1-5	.	ASSYSGESQPQH
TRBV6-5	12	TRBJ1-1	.	ASSYSIEGGEAF
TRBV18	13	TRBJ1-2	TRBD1	ASSPGGQGNYGYT
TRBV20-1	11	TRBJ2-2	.	SASGTNTGELF
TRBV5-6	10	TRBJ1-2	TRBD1	ASSPGQGGYT
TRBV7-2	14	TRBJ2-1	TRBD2	ASSLGQIGGGNEQF
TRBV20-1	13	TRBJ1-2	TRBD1	SARARTGLHYGYT
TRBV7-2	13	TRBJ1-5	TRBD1	ASSLSGGGNQPQH
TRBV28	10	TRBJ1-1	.	AIGQLNTEAF
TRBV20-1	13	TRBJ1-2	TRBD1	SARAVQGAIDGYT
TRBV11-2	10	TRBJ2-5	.	ASSKGWETQY
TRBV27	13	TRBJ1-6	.	ASTEVKARNSPLH
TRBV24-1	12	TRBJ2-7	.	ATRSPFDPYEQY
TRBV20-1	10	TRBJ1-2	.	SAGGSSGGYT
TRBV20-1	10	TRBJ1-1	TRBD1	SAAQGATEAF
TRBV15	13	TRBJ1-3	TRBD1	ATSSPGQGGNTIY
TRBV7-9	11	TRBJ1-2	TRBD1	ASSSGQGDGYT
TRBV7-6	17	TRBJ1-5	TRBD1	ASSLWDRGGLAGNQPQH